Detailed here is one TCR beta chain. Its specificity is unknown. The data belong to a study of T cell responses to AZD1222 COVID-19 vaccine. Findings of the study overall: Vaccine-associated CD4 TCRs spanned spike, dominant at 160-218 and 743-854.

V was shortened by 3 bases and J by 0 bases, with 6 bases between the two germline ends. In germline, CDR1 is SGHRS, CDR2 YFSETQ. CDR3 size: 13 residues. The repertoire was sequenced with immunoSEQ multiplex PCR; TCRdb's copy has only in-frame clones and lacks some. Altogether roughly 180,000 clones are present, around 95% being singletons, with the ten largest covering approximately 0.58%. This clonotype originated in an adult in good health. Here the sequenced sample was peripheral blood, taken on day 0 of AZD1222 vaccination. This rearrangement joins TRBV5-1 to TRBJ1-2; D is unresolved. DNA of the CDR3: TGCGCCAGCAGCTCGGACCCTAACTATGGCTACACCTTC. It specifies CASSSDPNYGYTF.